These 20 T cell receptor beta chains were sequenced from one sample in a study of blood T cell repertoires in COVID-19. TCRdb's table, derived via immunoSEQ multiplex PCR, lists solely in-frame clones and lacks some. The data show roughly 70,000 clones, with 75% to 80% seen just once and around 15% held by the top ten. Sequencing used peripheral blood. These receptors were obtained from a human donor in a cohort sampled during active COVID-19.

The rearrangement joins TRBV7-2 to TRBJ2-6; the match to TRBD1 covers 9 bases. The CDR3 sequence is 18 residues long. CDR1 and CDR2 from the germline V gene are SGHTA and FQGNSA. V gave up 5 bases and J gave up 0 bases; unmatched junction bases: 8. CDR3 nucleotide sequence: TGTGCCAGCAGCAGGACAGGGGTTTCCCTCTCTGGGGCCAACGTCCTGACTTTC. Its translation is CASSRTGVSLSGANVLTF.

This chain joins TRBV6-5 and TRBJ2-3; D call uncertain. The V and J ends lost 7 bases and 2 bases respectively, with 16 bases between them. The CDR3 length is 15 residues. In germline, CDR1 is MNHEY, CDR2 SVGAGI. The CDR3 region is CASIPERPYTDTQYF. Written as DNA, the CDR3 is TGTGCCAGCATACCGGAGAGGCCCTACACAGATACGCAGTATTTT.

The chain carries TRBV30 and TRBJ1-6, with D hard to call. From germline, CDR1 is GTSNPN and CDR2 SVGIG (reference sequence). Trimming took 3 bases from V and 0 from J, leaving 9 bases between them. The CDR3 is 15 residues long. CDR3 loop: CAWSSVSSYNSPLHF. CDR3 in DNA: TGTGCCTGGAGCTCAGTCAGCTCCTATAATTCACCCCTCCACTTT. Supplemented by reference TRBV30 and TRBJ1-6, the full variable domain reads SQTIHQWPATLVQPVGSPLSLECTVEGTSNPNLYWYRQAAGRGLQLLFYSVGIGQISSEVPQNLSASRPQDRQFILSSKKLLLSDSGFYLCAWSSVSSYNSPLHFGNGTRLTVT.

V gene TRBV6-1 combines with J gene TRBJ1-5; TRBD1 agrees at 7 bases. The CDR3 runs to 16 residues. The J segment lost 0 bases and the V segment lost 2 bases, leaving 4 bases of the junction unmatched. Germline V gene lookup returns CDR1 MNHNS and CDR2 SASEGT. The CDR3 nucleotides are TGTGCCAGCAGTGAAATGGGACAGTATAGCAATCAGCCCCAGCATTTT. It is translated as CASSEMGQYSNQPQHF.

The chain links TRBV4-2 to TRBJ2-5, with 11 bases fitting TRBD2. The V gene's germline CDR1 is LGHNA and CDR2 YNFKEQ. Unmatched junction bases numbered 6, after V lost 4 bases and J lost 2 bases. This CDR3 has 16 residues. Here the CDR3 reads CASSPGTSGKQETQYF. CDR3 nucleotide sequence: TGTGCCAGCAGCCCTGGGACTAGCGGAAAACAAGAGACCCAGTACTTC.

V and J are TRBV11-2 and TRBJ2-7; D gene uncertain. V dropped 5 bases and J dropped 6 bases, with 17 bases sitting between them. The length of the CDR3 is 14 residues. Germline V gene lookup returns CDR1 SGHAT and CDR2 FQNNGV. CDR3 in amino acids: CASSPVAKAAEQYF. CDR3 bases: TGTGCCAGCAGCCCCGTGGCCAAGGCGGCCGAGCAGTACTTC.

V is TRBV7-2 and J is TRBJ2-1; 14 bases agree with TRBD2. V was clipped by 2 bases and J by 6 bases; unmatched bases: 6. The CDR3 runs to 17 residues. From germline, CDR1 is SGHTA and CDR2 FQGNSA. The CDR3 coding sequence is TGTGCCAGCAGCTTAACTGGGACTAGCGGGAGTCTCAATGAGCAGTTCTTC. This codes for CASSLTGTSGSLNEQFF.

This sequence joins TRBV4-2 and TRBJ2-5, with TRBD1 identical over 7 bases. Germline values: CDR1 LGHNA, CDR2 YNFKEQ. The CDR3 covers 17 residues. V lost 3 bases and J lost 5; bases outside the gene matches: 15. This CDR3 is CASSQAHNTGDGETQYF. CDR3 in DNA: TGTGCCAGCAGCCAGGCCCATAACACAGGGGACGGGGAGACCCAGTACTTC.

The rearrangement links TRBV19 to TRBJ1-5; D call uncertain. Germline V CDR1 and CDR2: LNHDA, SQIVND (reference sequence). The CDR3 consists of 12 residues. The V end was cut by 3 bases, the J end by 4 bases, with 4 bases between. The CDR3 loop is CASSIKNQPQHF. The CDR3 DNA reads TGTGCCAGTAGTATCAAAAATCAGCCCCAGCATTTT. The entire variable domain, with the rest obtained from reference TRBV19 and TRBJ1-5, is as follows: DGGITQSPKYLFRKEGQNVTLSCEQNLNHDAMYWYRQDPGQGLRLIYYSQIVNDFQKGDIAEGYSVSREKKESFPLTVTSAQKNPTAFYLCASSIKNQPQHFGDGTRLSIL.

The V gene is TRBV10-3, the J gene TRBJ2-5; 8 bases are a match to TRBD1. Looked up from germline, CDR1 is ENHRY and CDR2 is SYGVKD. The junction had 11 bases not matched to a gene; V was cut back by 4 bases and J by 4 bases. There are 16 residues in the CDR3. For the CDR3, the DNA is TGTGCCATCAGTGGCCCGACAGGGGACGGCCGAGAGACCCAGTACTTC. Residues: CAISGPTGDGRETQYF.

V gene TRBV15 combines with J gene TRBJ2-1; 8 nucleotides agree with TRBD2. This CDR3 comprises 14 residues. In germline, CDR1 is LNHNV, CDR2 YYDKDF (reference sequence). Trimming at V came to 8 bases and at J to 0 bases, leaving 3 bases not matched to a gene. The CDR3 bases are TGTGCCACCCGGAGCGGGAGCTCCTACAATGAGCAGTTCTTC. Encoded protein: CATRSGSSYNEQFF.

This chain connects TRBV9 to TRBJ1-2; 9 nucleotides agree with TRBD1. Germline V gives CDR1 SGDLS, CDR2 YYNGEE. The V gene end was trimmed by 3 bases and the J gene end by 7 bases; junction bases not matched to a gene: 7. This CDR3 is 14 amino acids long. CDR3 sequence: CASSDDRGMRGYTF. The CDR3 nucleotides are TGTGCCAGCAGCGACGACAGGGGGATGCGTGGCTACACCTTC. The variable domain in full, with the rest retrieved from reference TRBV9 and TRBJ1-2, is DSGVTQTPKHLITATGQRVTLRCSPRSGDLSVYWYQQSLDQGLQFLIQYYNGEERAKGNILERFSAQQFPDLHSELNLSSLELGDSALYFCASSDDRGMRGYTFGSGTRLTVV.

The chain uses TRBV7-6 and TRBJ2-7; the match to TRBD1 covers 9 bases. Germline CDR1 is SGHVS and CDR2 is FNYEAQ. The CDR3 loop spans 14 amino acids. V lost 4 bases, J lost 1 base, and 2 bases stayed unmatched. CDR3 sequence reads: CASSSDRGSYEQYF. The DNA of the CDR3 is TGTGCCAGCAGCTCCGACAGGGGGTCCTACGAGCAGTACTTC.

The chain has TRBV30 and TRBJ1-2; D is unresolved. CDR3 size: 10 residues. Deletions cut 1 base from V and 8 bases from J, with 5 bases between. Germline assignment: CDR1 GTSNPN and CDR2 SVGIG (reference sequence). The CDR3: CAWSDQGYTF. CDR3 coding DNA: TGTGCCTGGAGTGACCAGGGCTACACCTTC.

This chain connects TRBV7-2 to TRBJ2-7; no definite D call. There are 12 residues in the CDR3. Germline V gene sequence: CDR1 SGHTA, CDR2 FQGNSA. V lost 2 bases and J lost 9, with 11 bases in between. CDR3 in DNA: TGTGCCAGCAGCTTACCGAGTGGTGTGCAGTACTTC. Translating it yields CASSLPSGVQYF.

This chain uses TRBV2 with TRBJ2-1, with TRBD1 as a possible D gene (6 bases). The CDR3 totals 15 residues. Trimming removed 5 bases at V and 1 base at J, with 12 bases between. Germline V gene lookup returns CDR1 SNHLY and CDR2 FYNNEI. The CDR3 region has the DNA TGTGCCAGCAGTATACAGGGATGGTCCTACAATGAGCAGTTCTTC. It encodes CASSIQGWSYNEQFF. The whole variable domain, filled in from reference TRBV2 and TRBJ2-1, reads EPEVTQTPSHQVTQMGQEVILRCVPISNHLYFYWYRQILGQKVEFLVSFYNNEISEKSEIFDDQFSVERPDGSNFTLKIRSTKLEDSAMYFCASSIQGWSYNEQFFGPGTRLTVL.

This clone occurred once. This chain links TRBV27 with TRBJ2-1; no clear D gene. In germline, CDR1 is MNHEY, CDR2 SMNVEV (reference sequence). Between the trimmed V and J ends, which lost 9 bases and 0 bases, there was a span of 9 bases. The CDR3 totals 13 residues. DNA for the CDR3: TGTGCCAGTAGCAGACCCTCCTACAATGAGCAGTTCTTC. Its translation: CASSRPSYNEQFF.

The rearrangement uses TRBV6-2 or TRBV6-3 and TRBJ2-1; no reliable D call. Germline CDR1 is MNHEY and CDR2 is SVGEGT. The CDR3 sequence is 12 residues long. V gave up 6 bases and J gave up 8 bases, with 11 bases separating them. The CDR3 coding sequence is TGTGCCAGCAGCCATCTATCCGATGAGCAGTTCTTC. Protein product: CASSHLSDEQFF.

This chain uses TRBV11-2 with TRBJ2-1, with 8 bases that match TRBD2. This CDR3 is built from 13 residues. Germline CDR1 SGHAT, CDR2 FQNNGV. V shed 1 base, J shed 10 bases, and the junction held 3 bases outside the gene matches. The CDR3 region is CASSLGGGGEQFF. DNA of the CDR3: TGTGCCAGCAGCTTAGGGGGCGGGGGGGAGCAGTTCTTC.

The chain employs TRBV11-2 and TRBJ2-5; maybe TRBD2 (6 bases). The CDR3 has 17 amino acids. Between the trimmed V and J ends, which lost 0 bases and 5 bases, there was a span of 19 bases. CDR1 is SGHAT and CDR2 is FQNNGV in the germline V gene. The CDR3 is CASSLESGLGRSETQYF. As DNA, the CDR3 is TGTGCCAGCAGCTTAGAATCGGGACTGGGGCGTTCGGAGACCCAGTACTTC.